Following are 21 T cell receptor beta chains from one sample sequenced in a study of blood T cell repertoires in COVID-19. Measured with immunoSEQ multiplex PCR; TCRdb has only the in-frame clones, and not every one. The sample includes some 250,000 clones, more than 65% of them seen just once. Sequenced: peripheral blood. All receptors come from a woman over 75 with acute or convalescent COVID-19.

This rearrangement joins TRBV15 to TRBJ1-3; D is unclear. V gave up 2 bases and J gave up 0 bases, with 11 bases separating them. This CDR3 has 16 residues. Germline CDR1 LNHNV, CDR2 YYDKDF (reference sequence). For the CDR3, the DNA is TGTGCCACCAGCAGAAGTCCCGAGAACTCTGGAAACACCATATATTTT. This translates into CATSRSPENSGNTIYF.

This chain links TRBV29-1 with TRBJ1-4; D remains ambiguous. Trimming took 1 base from V and 7 from J, leaving 4 bases between them. The CDR3 is 11 residues long. The germline CDR1 and CDR2 sequences are SQVTM and ANQGSEA. CDR3 in DNA: TGCAGCGTTGAAGTCTCTGAAAAACTGTTTTTT. As protein: CSVEVSEKLFF.

The V and J genes are TRBV19 and TRBJ1-2; D uncertain. The CDR3 is made up of 14 amino acids. Germline CDR1 and CDR2: LNHDA and SQIVND (reference sequence). V lost 7 bases and J lost 7, with 19 bases in between. The CDR3 DNA is TGTGCCAGTAAGGTAGAGGTCCGTTTCCTTGGCTACACCTTC. It codes for CASKVEVRFLGYTF.

V and J are TRBV5-1 and TRBJ1-1; possibly TRBD1 for D (5 bases). Trimming took 6 bases from V and 0 from J, leaving 12 bases between them. Germline V gene lookup returns CDR1 SGHRS and CDR2 YFSETQ. The CDR3 has 14 amino acids. The CDR3 here is CASTQDSMNTEAFF. Written as DNA, the CDR3 is TGCGCCAGCACTCAAGACAGCATGAACACTGAAGCTTTCTTT.

The chain has TRBV4-2 and TRBJ2-3; D possibly corresponds to TRBD2 (5 bases). The V end was cut by 2 bases, the J end by 8 bases, with 14 bases between. The length of the CDR3 is 14 residues. The V gene's germline CDR1 is LGHNA and CDR2 YNFKEQ. The CDR3 DNA is TGTGCCAGCAGCCAAACTAAAGGAGGCCCTACGCAGTATTTT. This translates into CASSQTKGGPTQYF.

This clone was observed at least ten times. The gene calls are TRBV2 and TRBJ2-7; a weak D match, TRBD1 (7 bases). Germline CDR1 SNHLY, CDR2 FYNNEI. The ends were cut back, 3 bases at V and 1 base at J, with 10 bases in the middle. This CDR3 is built from 14 residues. The CDR3 nucleotides read TGTGCCAGCAGTGACGGGGGACAGTCCTACGAGCAGTACTTC. Translation gives CASSDGGQSYEQYF.

This clone was recorded once. The chain carries TRBV5-8 and TRBJ2-7, with 9 bases aligning to TRBD2. The V gene's germline CDR1 is SGHTS and CDR2 YDEGEE. V gave up 6 bases and J gave up 3 bases; unmatched junction bases: 7. The CDR3 loop spans 14 amino acids. CDR3 coding DNA: TGTGCCAGCACCCGACTAGCGGCAATCTACGAGCAGTACTTC. Protein product: CASTRLAAIYEQYF.

The rearrangement joins TRBV19 to TRBJ1-4; 9 bases agree with TRBD1. This CDR3 comprises 16 residues. J lost 0 bases, V lost 5 bases, and 4 bases had no gene match. CDR1 and CDR2 (germline): LNHDA, SQIVND (reference sequence). The CDR3 region is CASSGWDRATNEKLFF. In DNA, the CDR3 is TGTGCCAGTAGTGGATGGGACAGGGCAACTAATGAAAAACTGTTTTTT.

The genes are TRBV19 and TRBJ1-5; D might be TRBD1 (6 bases). The CDR3 totals 16 residues. Trimming took off 6 bases at V and 4 bases at J, with 19 bases between the two ends. CDR1 is LNHDA, CDR2 SQIVND, per germline (reference sequence). The CDR3 DNA reads as TGTGCCAGTAGGAACCAGGGGACGGGGGGGAATCAGCCCCAGCATTTT. Translating gives CASRNQGTGGNQPQHF.

The chain combines TRBV2 with TRBJ2-2; TRBD1 aligns across 7 bases. The germline gives CDR1 SNHLY, CDR2 FYNNEI. J lost 5 bases, V lost 6 bases, and 9 bases had no gene match. The CDR3 covers 15 residues. As DNA, the CDR3 is TGTGCCAGCAGCCCCGGGACAGTAAGGACCGGGGAGCTGTTTTTT. It encodes CASSPGTVRTGELFF.

This clone was found once. The CDR3 is CASSSLEVNNEQFF. CDR3 coding DNA: TGTGCCAGCAGCTCCCTTGAGGTCAACAATGAGCAGTTCTTC. The chain employs TRBV6-6 and TRBJ2-1; D unclear. In germline, CDR1 is MNHNY, CDR2 SVGAGI (reference sequence). The CDR3 runs 14 residues. Deletions cut 6 bases from V and 5 bases from J, with 14 bases between.

CDR3 loop: CASSVGVSGSYNEQFF. In DNA form, the CDR3 reads TGTGCCAGCAGTGTGGGTGTTAGCGGGAGCTACAATGAGCAGTTCTTC. This rearrangement joins TRBV2 to TRBJ2-1; TRBD2 aligns across 9 bases. There are 16 residues in the CDR3. Germline-derived CDR1 and CDR2 are SNHLY and FYNNEI. V shed 4 bases and J 3 bases; nucleotides not matched to a gene: 7.

In DNA, the CDR3 is TGTGCCGCAGGGGGGGAGACCCAGTACTTC. This translates into CAAGGETQYF. The chain links TRBV10-3 to TRBJ2-5, with a tentative D call TRBD1 (7 bases). V shed 11 bases and J shed 5 bases, with 9 bases lying between them. This CDR3 is built from 10 residues. The germline CDR1 and CDR2 sequences are ENHRY and SYGVKD.

This clone appeared a single time. The chain carries TRBV25-1 and TRBJ1-2; maybe TRBD1 (6 bases). Germline V gene data show CDR1 as MGHDK and CDR2 as SYGVNS. Between the trimmed V and J ends, which lost 2 bases and 2 bases, there was a span of 12 bases. The CDR3 has 15 amino acids. The CDR3 spells CASSEESGANYGYTF. As DNA, the CDR3 is TGTGCCAGCAGTGAAGAATCAGGGGCGAACTATGGCTACACCTTC.

Notes on this clone: At the DNA level, this CDR3 is encoded by other sequences in the same sample as well. The chain combines TRBV18 with TRBJ2-6; 7 bases map to TRBD1. Germline assignment: CDR1 KGHSH and CDR2 LQKENI. There are 14 residues in the CDR3. Trimming took 6 bases from V and 1 from J; bases not matched to a gene: 0. CDR3 sequence (DNA): TGTGCCAGCTCGACAGGGTCTGGGGCCAACGTCCTGACTTTC. Residues: CASSTGSGANVLTF.

The genes are TRBV5-1 and TRBJ1-1; 9 bases line up with TRBD1. CDR1 SGHRS and CDR2 YFSETQ come from the germline V gene. CDR3 length equals 15 residues. V was clipped by 4 bases and J by 5 bases; unmatched bases: 9. The CDR3 region is CASSPAGGQGTEAFF. The CDR3 DNA follows: TGCGCCAGCAGCCCCGCGGGCGGACAGGGGACTGAAGCTTTCTTT.

The chain combines TRBV5-1 with TRBJ2-6; TRBD1 matches 10 bases. The CDR3 is 17 amino acids. Trimming cost V 4 bases and J 4 bases; bases outside gene matches: 8. CDR1 is SGHRS, CDR2 YFSETQ, per germline. In nucleotides, the CDR3 is TGCGCCAGCAGCCTGGGACAGGGGATGGAAGGGGCCAACGTCCTGACTTTC. Encoded protein: CASSLGQGMEGANVLTF.

The V call is TRBV5-1, the J call TRBJ1-5; TRBD1 matches at 12 bases. The CDR3 runs 16 residues. Trimming removed 2 bases from V and 5 bases from J; junction bases left unmatched: 5. Germline loops: CDR1 SGHRS, CDR2 YFSETQ. CDR3 DNA sequence: TGCGCCAGCAGCTTCGGGACAGGGGGCAATGATCAGCCCCAGCATTTT. This encodes CASSFGTGGNDQPQHF.

The J gene is TRBJ1-3, the V gene TRBV3-1 (or the pseudogene TRBV3-2); 11 nucleotides match TRBD1. The germline CDR1 and CDR2 sequences are LGHDT and YNNKEL (reference sequence). V was clipped by 5 bases and J by 2 bases; unmatched bases: 5. This CDR3 spans 16 amino acids. CDR3 in DNA: TGTGCCAGCAGCTCACTGGGACAGGGGGCTGGAAACACCATATATTTT. It yields the protein CASSSLGQGAGNTIYF.

This clone was seen once. The chain recombines TRBV6-2 or TRBV6-3 with TRBJ2-7, with 7 positions matching TRBD1. Trimming removed 5 bases from V and 2 bases from J; junction bases left unmatched: 9. The CDR3 has 15 residues. The germline V gene has CDR1 MNHEY and CDR2 SVGEGT. The CDR3, as DNA: TGTGCCAGCAGTAAGGGAACAGGGGCTACCTACGAGCAGTACTTC. Protein: CASSKGTGATYEQYF.

The sample holds one count of this clone. The chain is built from TRBV5-1 and TRBJ1-6, with D possibly TRBD1 on 5 matching bases. Germline V gene data show CDR1 as SGHRS and CDR2 as YFSETQ. V lost 6 bases and J lost 4, with 14 bases in between. The CDR3 totals 15 residues. The CDR3 DNA is TGCGCCAGCAACCGGGGGGACTTTTATAATTCACCCCTCCACTTT. Protein: CASNRGDFYNSPLHF.